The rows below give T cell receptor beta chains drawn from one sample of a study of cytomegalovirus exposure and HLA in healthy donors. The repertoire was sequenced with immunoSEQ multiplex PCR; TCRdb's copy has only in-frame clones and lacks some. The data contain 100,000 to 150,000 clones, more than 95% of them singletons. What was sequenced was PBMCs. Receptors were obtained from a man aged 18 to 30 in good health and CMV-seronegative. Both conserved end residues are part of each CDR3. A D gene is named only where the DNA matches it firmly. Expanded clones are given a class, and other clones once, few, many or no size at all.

CDR3nt: TGTGCCAGCAAGGAGCGGGAAGGGCGCAAAAACATTCAGTACTTC; CDR3aa: CASKEREGRKNIQYF; d_gene: TRBD2; abundance: NA; j_gene: TRBJ2-4; v_gene: TRBV28
CDR3nt: TGTGCCAGCAGCCCGACGATTGGGCCCGTATCCAATGGCTACACCTTC; CDR3aa: CASSPTIGPVSNGYTF; d_gene: NA; abundance: NA; j_gene: TRBJ1-2; v_gene: TRBV4-2
CDR3nt: TGTGCCAGCAGTTTATGGACTAGCGGGATTGGGGAGCTGTTTTTT; CDR3aa: CASSLWTSGIGELFF; d_gene: TRBD2; abundance: NA; j_gene: TRBJ2-2; v_gene: TRBV28
CDR3nt: TGTGCCAGCAGTTTCCCCAGTCCAAATAGCACGACCCCTAGCACAGATACGCAGTATTTT; CDR3aa: CASSFPSPNSTTPSTDTQYF; d_gene: NA; abundance: NA; j_gene: TRBJ2-3; v_gene: TRBV28
CDR3nt: TGTGCCAGTAGTATCCGGCTAGCGGGAGGCAATGAGCAGTTCTTC; CDR3aa: CASSIRLAGGNEQFF; d_gene: TRBD2; abundance: NA; j_gene: TRBJ2-1; v_gene: TRBV19
CDR3nt: TGTGCCAGCAGCTCAACCCCAGGGTCAGCCAACTATGGCTACACCTTC; CDR3aa: CASSSTPGSANYGYTF; d_gene: NA; abundance: once; j_gene: TRBJ1-2; v_gene: TRBV7-8
CDR3nt: TGTGCCAGCAGTTACAGGACAGAAACAGAGCCCCAGCATTTT; CDR3aa: CASSYRTETEPQHF; d_gene: NA; abundance: NA; j_gene: TRBJ1-5; v_gene: TRBV6-6
CDR3nt: TGTGCCAGCACCCCACGAGGGGGCTCCTACAATGAGCAGTTCTTC; CDR3aa: CASTPRGGSYNEQFF; d_gene: NA; abundance: NA; j_gene: TRBJ2-1; v_gene: TRBV7-3
CDR3nt: TGCGCCAGCAGCCAAGATGGGACTGACACAGATACGCAGTATTTT; CDR3aa: CASSQDGTDTDTQYF; d_gene: NA; abundance: NA; j_gene: TRBJ2-3; v_gene: TRBV4-1
CDR3nt: TGTGCCAGCAGTGACCCCGGGAGGGCCGGGGCCAACGTCCTGACTTTC; CDR3aa: CASSDPGRAGANVLTF; d_gene: TRBD2; abundance: NA; j_gene: TRBJ2-6; v_gene: TRBV2
CDR3nt: TGTGCCAGCAGCTTGTCAGGTGAGCAGTTCTTC; CDR3aa: CASSLSGEQFF; d_gene: NA; abundance: NA; j_gene: TRBJ2-1; v_gene: TRBV5-4
CDR3nt: TGCAGCGTTAGATCAGGGGGGCAGTTCTTC; CDR3aa: CSVRSGGQFF; d_gene: TRBD1; abundance: NA; j_gene: TRBJ2-1; v_gene: TRBV29-1
CDR3nt: TGTGCCAGCAGCTTGGAGGCAGGGAGGCAGCCCCAGCATTTT; CDR3aa: CASSLEAGRQPQHF; d_gene: NA; abundance: NA; j_gene: TRBJ1-5; v_gene: TRBV5-5
CDR3nt: TGTGCCAGCAGCTCAGGTGGGCTAGCGGGAGGCAATGAGCAGTTCTTC; CDR3aa: CASSSGGLAGGNEQFF; d_gene: TRBD2; abundance: NA; j_gene: TRBJ2-1; v_gene: TRBV7-3
CDR3nt: TGTGCCAGCACTCCCGGGACAGCGAACACTGAAGCTTTCTTT; CDR3aa: CASTPGTANTEAFF; d_gene: TRBD1; abundance: NA; j_gene: TRBJ1-1; v_gene: TRBV27
CDR3nt: TGTGCCAGCAGTGGGCTAGCGGGGGTGTTCGAGCAGTACTTC; CDR3aa: CASSGLAGVFEQYF; d_gene: TRBD2; abundance: NA; j_gene: TRBJ2-7; v_gene: TRBV28
CDR3nt: TGTGCCAGCAGCCCCCCTTTGACTAGCGGGAGGCCCGGGGAGCTGTTTTTT; CDR3aa: CASSPPLTSGRPGELFF; d_gene: TRBD2; abundance: NA; j_gene: TRBJ2-2; v_gene: TRBV9
CDR3nt: TGTGCCACCAGCACTGGACAGCCGGAGGAGGACTATGGCTACACCTTC; CDR3aa: CATSTGQPEEDYGYTF; d_gene: NA; abundance: NA; j_gene: TRBJ1-2; v_gene: TRBV15
CDR3nt: TGCATCCTTACAGGGGTCGACGGCTACACCTTC; CDR3aa: CILTGVDGYTF; d_gene: TRBD1; abundance: NA; j_gene: TRBJ1-2; v_gene: TRBV29-1
CDR3nt: TGTGCCAGCAGTTTTGGGCGGGAGGCAACCTTCTACGAGCAGTACTTC; CDR3aa: CASSFGREATFYEQYF; d_gene: TRBD2; abundance: NA; j_gene: TRBJ2-7; v_gene: TRBV27
CDR3nt: TGCAGCGTTGAGACAGGGGGGAACACTGAAGCTTTCTTT; CDR3aa: CSVETGGNTEAFF; d_gene: TRBD1; abundance: NA; j_gene: TRBJ1-1; v_gene: TRBV29-1
CDR3nt: TGTGCCAGCAGAGAGGCCTACCCCGAGGGGGCAGCTTTCTTT; CDR3aa: CASREAYPEGAAFF; d_gene: TRBD1; abundance: NA; j_gene: TRBJ1-1; v_gene: TRBV9
CDR3nt: TGTGCCAGCGGCAGGGGACAGGGCTACGAGCAGTACTTC; CDR3aa: CASGRGQGYEQYF; d_gene: TRBD1; abundance: NA; j_gene: TRBJ2-7; v_gene: TRBV6-5
CDR3nt: TGTGCCAGCAGCCAAGAGTACGGGAAAAACCCCGAGCAGTACTTC; CDR3aa: CASSQEYGKNPEQYF; d_gene: NA; abundance: NA; j_gene: TRBJ2-7; v_gene: TRBV4-2
CDR3nt: TGCGCCAGCAGCCAAGGTTCCGGTCGGGAGACCCAGTACTTC; CDR3aa: CASSQGSGRETQYF; d_gene: NA; abundance: NA; j_gene: TRBJ2-5; v_gene: TRBV4-1
CDR3nt: TGTGCCAGCAGTGACGGTCGAGGGTGGATTGGCTACACCTTC; CDR3aa: CASSDGRGWIGYTF; d_gene: NA; abundance: once; j_gene: TRBJ1-2; v_gene: TRBV2
CDR3nt: TGTGCCTGGAGAGACCTCGACAGGGTCACTGAAGCTTTCTTT; CDR3aa: CAWRDLDRVTEAFF; d_gene: TRBD1; abundance: NA; j_gene: TRBJ1-1; v_gene: TRBV30
CDR3nt: TGTGCCAGCAGTGACCCGGTCAGGATGGAGGGGCGAGAGACCCAGTACTTC; CDR3aa: CASSDPVRMEGRETQYF; d_gene: NA; abundance: once; j_gene: TRBJ2-5; v_gene: TRBV6-1
CDR3nt: TGTGCCAGCAGCCAATCGTGGGGAGGGGGCAATCAGCCCCAGCATTTT; CDR3aa: CASSQSWGGGNQPQHF; d_gene: NA; abundance: NA; j_gene: TRBJ1-5; v_gene: TRBV16
CDR3nt: TGTGCCAGTAGTATAGGGGACTTCTACGAGCAGTACTTC; CDR3aa: CASSIGDFYEQYF; d_gene: NA; abundance: NA; j_gene: TRBJ2-7; v_gene: TRBV19
CDR3nt: TGTGCCAGCAGCTTAGGACCTAGAAACCAATACGAGCAGTACTTC; CDR3aa: CASSLGPRNQYEQYF; d_gene: NA; abundance: NA; j_gene: TRBJ2-7; v_gene: TRBV7-2
CDR3nt: TGTGCCTGGAGCTCAGGACAGTCGAACACCGGGGAGCTGTTTTTT; CDR3aa: CAWSSGQSNTGELFF; d_gene: NA; abundance: NA; j_gene: TRBJ2-2; v_gene: TRBV30
CDR3nt: TGCAGCGTTGACCTCCTTGCTAACTATGGCTACACCTTC; CDR3aa: CSVDLLANYGYTF; d_gene: NA; abundance: once; j_gene: TRBJ1-2; v_gene: TRBV29-1
CDR3nt: TGTGCCAGCAGCTTAATTTCGGGGAATGAGCAGTTCTTC; CDR3aa: CASSLISGNEQFF; d_gene: NA; abundance: NA; j_gene: TRBJ2-1; v_gene: TRBV7-3
CDR3nt: TGCGCCAGCAGCCAAGACCCAAGACAGGCCGGCTCCTACGAGCAGTACTTC; CDR3aa: CASSQDPRQAGSYEQYF; d_gene: NA; abundance: NA; j_gene: TRBJ2-7; v_gene: TRBV4-1
CDR3nt: TGTGCCACCAGCAGAGATCGGTCCCTCCGGGAGCAGTACTTC; CDR3aa: CATSRDRSLREQYF; d_gene: NA; abundance: NA; j_gene: TRBJ2-7; v_gene: TRBV15
CDR3nt: TGTGCCAGCAGTCCCAGGACTAGCAGCTACGAGCAGTACTTC; CDR3aa: CASSPRTSSYEQYF; d_gene: TRBD2; abundance: NA; j_gene: TRBJ2-7; v_gene: TRBV2
CDR3nt: TGTGCCAGCAGTCCGCCCCAAGTAAGAGGGGAGCAGTTCTTC; CDR3aa: CASSPPQVRGEQFF; d_gene: NA; abundance: NA; j_gene: TRBJ2-1; v_gene: TRBV28
CDR3nt: TGCGCCAGCAGGATGAGCGGGAGCAGCGGAGAGACCCAGTACTTC; CDR3aa: CASRMSGSSGETQYF; d_gene: TRBD2; abundance: NA; j_gene: TRBJ2-5; v_gene: TRBV5-1
CDR3nt: TGTGCCACCAGCTTGGGGGGCAATGAGCAGTTCTTC; CDR3aa: CATSLGGNEQFF; d_gene: NA; abundance: NA; j_gene: TRBJ2-1; v_gene: TRBV15
CDR3nt: TGTGCCAGCAGCCAAGATTTCGGACAGATCTATGGCTACACCTTC; CDR3aa: CASSQDFGQIYGYTF; d_gene: NA; abundance: NA; j_gene: TRBJ1-2; v_gene: TRBV4-2
CDR3nt: TGTGCCAGCAGCCAGGGGGCAGGGGAGCAGTTCTTC; CDR3aa: CASSQGAGEQFF; d_gene: TRBD1; abundance: NA; j_gene: TRBJ2-1; v_gene: TRBV11-2
CDR3nt: TGTGCCAGCACCTCCGGGGGAGGACGTGGCACCGGGGAGCTGTTTTTT; CDR3aa: CASTSGGGRGTGELFF; d_gene: NA; abundance: NA; j_gene: TRBJ2-2; v_gene: TRBV9
CDR3nt: TGTGCCTGGGCTCTCCTAGCGGCCTCCTACAATGAGCAGTTCTTC; CDR3aa: CAWALLAASYNEQFF; d_gene: TRBD2; abundance: NA; j_gene: TRBJ2-1; v_gene: TRBV30
CDR3nt: TGTGCCGTGGGACAGGGGGCGAAGGATGAGCAGTTCTTC; CDR3aa: CAVGQGAKDEQFF; d_gene: TRBD1; abundance: NA; j_gene: TRBJ2-1; v_gene: TRBV27
CDR3nt: TGTGCCAGCTTCGGCGGCCCACGGGAGAAAGAGACCCAGTACTTC; CDR3aa: CASFGGPREKETQYF; d_gene: NA; abundance: NA; j_gene: TRBJ2-5; v_gene: TRBV7-8
CDR3nt: TGTGCCAGCAGCTTACCCCGGGACAGGACCACCGGGACCCAGTACTTC; CDR3aa: CASSLPRDRTTGTQYF; d_gene: TRBD1; abundance: NA; j_gene: TRBJ2-5; v_gene: TRBV7-2
CDR3nt: TGTGCCAGCAGTTCCCAGACTAGCGGGAGTTCCTACGAGCAGTACTTC; CDR3aa: CASSSQTSGSSYEQYF; d_gene: TRBD2; abundance: once; j_gene: TRBJ2-7; v_gene: TRBV6-5
CDR3nt: TGTGCCAGCAGTTTGTTTACTGGAAACACCATATATTTT; CDR3aa: CASSLFTGNTIYF; d_gene: NA; abundance: NA; j_gene: TRBJ1-3; v_gene: TRBV28
CDR3nt: TGTGCCAGCAGCTTCCGGGACAGGACGGAGGAGCAGTACTTC; CDR3aa: CASSFRDRTEEQYF; d_gene: TRBD1; abundance: NA; j_gene: TRBJ2-7; v_gene: TRBV7-2
CDR3nt: TGTGCCAGTACTCCAGCGGGAGGAAGGTACGAGCAGTACTTC; CDR3aa: CASTPAGGRYEQYF; d_gene: TRBD2; abundance: NA; j_gene: TRBJ2-7; v_gene: TRBV19
CDR3nt: TGTGCCAGCAGAGTGGGGCGAGCCGCGGAAGCTTTCTTT; CDR3aa: CASRVGRAAEAFF; d_gene: NA; abundance: NA; j_gene: TRBJ1-1; v_gene: TRBV6-5
CDR3nt: TGTGCCTGGAGTGTACACAGATACAAGAACACCGGGGAGCTGTTTTTT; CDR3aa: CAWSVHRYKNTGELFF; d_gene: NA; abundance: NA; j_gene: TRBJ2-2; v_gene: TRBV30
CDR3nt: TGTGCCAGCTCACCGGGGAGGGGTAGTAGAAATGAGCAGTTCTTC; CDR3aa: CASSPGRGSRNEQFF; d_gene: TRBD2; abundance: NA; j_gene: TRBJ2-1; v_gene: TRBV18
CDR3nt: TGTGCCAGCAGTTTAAAAGGGGCAGGATCGAACACTGAAGCTTTCTTT; CDR3aa: CASSLKGAGSNTEAFF; d_gene: NA; abundance: NA; j_gene: TRBJ1-1; v_gene: TRBV28
CDR3nt: TGTGCCAGCAGCCAAGACTGGCTTTACTTCACCGGGGAGCTGTTTTTT; CDR3aa: CASSQDWLYFTGELFF; d_gene: NA; abundance: NA; j_gene: TRBJ2-2; v_gene: TRBV7-2
CDR3nt: TGTGCCAGCAGCCCATTGGGAGATCGCTACACCTTC; CDR3aa: CASSPLGDRYTF; d_gene: NA; abundance: NA; j_gene: TRBJ1-2; v_gene: TRBV28
CDR3nt: TGTGCCAGCAGCTTAGAACTAAGCTCCTACGAGCAGTACTTC; CDR3aa: CASSLELSSYEQYF; d_gene: NA; abundance: NA; j_gene: TRBJ2-7; v_gene: TRBV7-6
CDR3nt: TGTGCCAGCAGTTTCCAGGGTAAAGGGAATGAGCAGTTCTTC; CDR3aa: CASSFQGKGNEQFF; d_gene: NA; abundance: NA; j_gene: TRBJ2-1; v_gene: TRBV28
CDR3nt: TGTGCCAGCAGCCGACAGGGAGGCACTGAAGCTTTCTTT; CDR3aa: CASSRQGGTEAFF; d_gene: TRBD1; abundance: NA; j_gene: TRBJ1-1; v_gene: TRBV28